This T cell receptor (beta chain) was recovered during a study of long-term antiretroviral therapy in people with HIV (dated by TCRdb to the early 2020s). Some background on the complete study: The earliest samples were collected about a decade before the 2015 WHO recommendation for immediate ART, when ART was typically delayed until CD4 counts fell. This retrospective serial study examined whether starting ART and sustained HIV suppression were associated with changes in the composition and diversity of the TRB repertoire in peripheral blood. From 25 to 30 adults with confirmed HIV infection, the cohort provided 192 cryopreserved PBMC samples, gathered serially across a mean of around six years (range 1-12). Among the 30 to 35 participants with HIV, over nine were female. No cross-contamination during QIAcube processing was shown when test extractions of a monoclonal T-cell line were performed alongside about 30 polyclonal samples. The investigation overall reported the following: Because cell numbers in pre-ART samples were limited, unsorted PBMC were profiled instead of sorted CD4+ and CD8+ T cells. Starting ART was linked to a significant rise in TRB diversity, yet even after long-term ART the diversity remained significantly lower than in transplant donor controls. At every time point, the repertoire was dominated by expanded TRB clones first identified before ART initiation, although this dominance fluctuated and, in many PLHIV, declined after ART. Samples dated from the mid-2000s to the late 2010s, and the ART regimens used may be less effective than current ones. CDR3 length ranges in HIV repertoires were narrower than in controls, and network structure suggested an antigen-experienced repertoire with only a slight naive shift after ART. Owing to limited PBMC availability, only the TCR beta chain was sequenced, without alpha chain pairing. No data were available on ART adherence, viral resistance or therapy changes, limiting inferences about post-ART repertoire changes.

Taken from cysteine to phenylalanine, the CDR3 has 18 residues. Only the CDR3 part of the read is kept: 54 bases, read in frame from the first base. For CDR1 and CDR2, the germline V gene lists SGHVS and FQNEAQ. Unmatched junction bases come to 12, with V trimmed by 2 bases and J by 5 bases. Sequencing of the TRB variable region was done with the immunoSEQ hsTCRB v3.0 assay at survey level resolution. A depth of 40,000-50,000 T-cell genomes per sample was targeted for TRB sequencing. Pooled TRB libraries were sequenced on an Illumina MiSeq with a v3 150-cycle kit. In the authors' own workflow: Repertoire analysis ran in R within a reproducible Nextflow workflow covering QC, data transformation and analysis. Custom analyses were implemented in LymphoSeq2, an R package for AIRR-Seq data exploration. A few samples yielding fewer than 5000 total TRB sequences were excluded, leaving over 150 analyzed HIV repertoires. Among the 188 retained HIV repertoires, around 60 were collected before ART initiation and approximately 130 were collected after ART initiation. Repertoires were downsampled to 5000 TRB nucleotide sequences, and summary statistics were averaged over 100 downsampling iterations. Only TRB sequences with CDR3 regions of at least seven amino acids were retained for analysis. Diversity was assessed using a clonality score derived from Shannon entropy and using the Gini coefficient. In the repertoire networks, any two of the top 5000 CDR3 amino acid sequences were connected whenever the two sequences differed by an edit distance of one. GLIPH2 predicted antigen specificity groups and MHC restriction for TRB CDR3 amino acid sequences. To flag known associations with CMV, EBV, HIV or tissue antigens, CDR3 amino acid sequences were compared against VDJdb and McPAS-TCR. Pre-ART, post-ART and control groups were compared with Wilcoxon signed-rank tests and Holm-Bonferroni correction. Entries here come from immuneACCESS through TCRdb and include only in-frame sequences with V and J called. Some clones fail to appear in such tables; in the studies checked, an unresolved V gene covers under half of the shortfall, and the cause of the remainder is unknown. The DNA gave D and trimming, while V, J and clone size come from that table. The sample table contains around 9,700 clones; only one count was recorded for roughly three quarters of them. The ten largest clones capture around 20% of the sample.

A remark on this clone: The antigen it binds to is not known. Per-base qualities were not stored, and no clone one base away is much larger.

Inclusion was restricted to participants for whom at least one PBMC sample before ART initiation and at least two post-ART samples were available. Every participant with HIV received treatment in the United States of America. Before DNA extraction, cryopreserved samples containing roughly 0.9-10 million PBMC were thawed and washed. At the time of the earliest PBMC sample, participants with HIV were aged between 23 and 54 years. Each participant contributed PBMC samples from 1-4 timepoints before ART initiation and 2-8 timepoints after ART initiation, with a median of 7 samples. Serial HIV viral load, CD4+ T-cell count, ART history and demographic data were obtained for every participant. Genomic DNA was extracted from unsorted PBMC with a Qiagen kit on a QIAcube, processed in batches of 12 samples.

Here the sequenced sample was unsorted PBMCs, taken 1.8 years before starting antiretroviral therapy. The TCR comes from a man aged 40-49 years with HIV. In this chain, TRBV7-8 is recombined with TRBJ2-2; 9 central nucleotides agree with TRBD2. The base sequence is TGTGCCAGCAGCTTAAAAGATAGCGGGGGCCCGAGGACCGGGGAGCTGTTTTTT. This is translated as CASSLKDSGGPRTGELFF.